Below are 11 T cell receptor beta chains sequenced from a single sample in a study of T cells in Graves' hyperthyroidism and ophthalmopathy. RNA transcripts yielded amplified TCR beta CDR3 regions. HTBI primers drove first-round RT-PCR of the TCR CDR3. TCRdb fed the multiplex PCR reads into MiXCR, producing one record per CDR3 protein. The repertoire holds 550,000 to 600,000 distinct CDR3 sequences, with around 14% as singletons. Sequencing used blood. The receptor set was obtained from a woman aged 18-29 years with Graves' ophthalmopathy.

CDR3 residues: CASRGGLAGIETQYF. CDR3 bases: TGTGCCAGCAGGGGGGGACTAGCGGGAATAGAGACCCAGTACTTC. The genes are TRBV2 and TRBJ2-5; 13 bases line up with TRBD2. V was clipped by 6 bases and J by 4 bases; unmatched bases: 5. Germline V gene lookup returns CDR1 SNHLY and CDR2 FYNNEI. The CDR3 totals 15 residues.

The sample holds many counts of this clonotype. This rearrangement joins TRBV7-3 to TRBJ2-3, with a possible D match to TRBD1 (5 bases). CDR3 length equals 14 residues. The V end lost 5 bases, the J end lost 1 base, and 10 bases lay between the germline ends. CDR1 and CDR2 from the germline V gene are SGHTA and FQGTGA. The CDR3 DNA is TGTGCCAGCAGCGTCGACAGACGCACAGATACGCAGTATTTT. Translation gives CASSVDRRTDTQYF.

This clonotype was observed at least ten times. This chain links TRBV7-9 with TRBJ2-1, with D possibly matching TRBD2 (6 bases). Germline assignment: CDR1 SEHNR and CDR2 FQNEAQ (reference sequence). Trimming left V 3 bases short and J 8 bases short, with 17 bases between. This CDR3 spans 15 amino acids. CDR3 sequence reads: CASSLLALFRHEQFF. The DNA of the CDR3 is TGTGCCAGCAGCTTGCTAGCGCTATTTAGGCATGAGCAGTTCTTC.

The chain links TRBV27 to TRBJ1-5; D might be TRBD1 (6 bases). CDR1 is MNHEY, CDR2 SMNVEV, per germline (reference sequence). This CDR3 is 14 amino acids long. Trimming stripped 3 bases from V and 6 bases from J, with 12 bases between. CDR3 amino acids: CASSFRGGTQPQHF. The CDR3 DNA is TGTGCCAGCAGTTTCAGAGGGGGTACTCAGCCCCAGCATTTT.

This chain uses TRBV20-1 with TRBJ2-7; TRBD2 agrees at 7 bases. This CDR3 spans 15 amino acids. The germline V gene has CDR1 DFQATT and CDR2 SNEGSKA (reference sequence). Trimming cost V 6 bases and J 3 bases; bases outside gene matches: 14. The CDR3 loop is CSARPAGGGDYEQYF. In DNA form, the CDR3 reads TGCAGTGCCAGACCGGCGGGTGGGGGGGACTACGAGCAGTACTTC.

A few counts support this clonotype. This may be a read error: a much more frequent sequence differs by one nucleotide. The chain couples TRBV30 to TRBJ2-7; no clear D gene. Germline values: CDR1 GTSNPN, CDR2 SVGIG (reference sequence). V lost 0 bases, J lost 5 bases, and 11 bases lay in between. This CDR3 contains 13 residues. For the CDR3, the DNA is TGTGCCTGGAGTGTTGCAACAGACCACGAGCAGTACTTC. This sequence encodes CAWSVATDHEQYF.

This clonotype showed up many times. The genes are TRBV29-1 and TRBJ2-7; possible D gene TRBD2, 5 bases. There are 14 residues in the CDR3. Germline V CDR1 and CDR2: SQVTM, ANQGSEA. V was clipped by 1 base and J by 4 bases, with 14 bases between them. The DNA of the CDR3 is TGCAGCGTTGAAGGACCGGGATCTATGTACGAGCAGTACTTC. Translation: CSVEGPGSMYEQYF.

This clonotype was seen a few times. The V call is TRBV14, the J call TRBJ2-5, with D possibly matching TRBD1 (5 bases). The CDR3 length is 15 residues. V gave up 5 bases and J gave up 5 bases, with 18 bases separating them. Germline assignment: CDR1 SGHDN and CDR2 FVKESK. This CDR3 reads CASSSRPGKSETQYF. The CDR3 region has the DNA TGTGCCAGCAGCTCCAGACCAGGGAAGAGTGAGACCCAGTACTTC.

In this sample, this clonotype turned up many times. CDR3 in amino acids: CSAEGQGNYGYTF. The CDR3 coding sequence is TGCAGTGCTGAGGGACAGGGGAACTATGGCTACACCTTC. The V call is TRBV20-1, the J call TRBJ1-2, with 10 positions matching TRBD1. From germline, CDR1 is DFQATT and CDR2 SNEGSKA (reference sequence). With V trimmed by 5 bases and J by 2 bases, 2 bases remained unmatched. This CDR3 has 13 residues.

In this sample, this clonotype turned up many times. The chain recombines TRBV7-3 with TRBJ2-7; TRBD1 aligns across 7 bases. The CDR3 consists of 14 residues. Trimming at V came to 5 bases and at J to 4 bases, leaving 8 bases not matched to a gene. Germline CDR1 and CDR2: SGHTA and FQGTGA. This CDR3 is CASSPTGAGYEQYF. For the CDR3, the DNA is TGTGCCAGCAGCCCTACAGGGGCCGGTTACGAGCAGTACTTC.

In DNA, the CDR3 is TGTGCCAGCAGCCTCCCAGGGGGTTTATCCTATGGCTACACCTTC. It is translated as CASSLPGGLSYGYTF. V and J are TRBV7-2 and TRBJ1-2, with 7 bases aligning to TRBD1. In germline, CDR1 is SGHTA, CDR2 FQGNSA. This CDR3 region has 15 residues. Trimming removed 5 bases from V and 4 bases from J; junction bases left unmatched: 10.